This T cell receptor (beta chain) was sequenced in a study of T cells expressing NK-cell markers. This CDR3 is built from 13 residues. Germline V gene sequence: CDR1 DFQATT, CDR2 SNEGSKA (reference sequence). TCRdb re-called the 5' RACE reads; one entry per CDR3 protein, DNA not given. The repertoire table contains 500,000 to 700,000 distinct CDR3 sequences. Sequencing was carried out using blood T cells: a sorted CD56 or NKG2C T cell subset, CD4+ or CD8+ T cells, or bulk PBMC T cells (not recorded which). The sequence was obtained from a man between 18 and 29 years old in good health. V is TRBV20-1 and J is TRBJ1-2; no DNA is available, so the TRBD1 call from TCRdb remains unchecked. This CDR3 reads CSARGQGNYGYTF.